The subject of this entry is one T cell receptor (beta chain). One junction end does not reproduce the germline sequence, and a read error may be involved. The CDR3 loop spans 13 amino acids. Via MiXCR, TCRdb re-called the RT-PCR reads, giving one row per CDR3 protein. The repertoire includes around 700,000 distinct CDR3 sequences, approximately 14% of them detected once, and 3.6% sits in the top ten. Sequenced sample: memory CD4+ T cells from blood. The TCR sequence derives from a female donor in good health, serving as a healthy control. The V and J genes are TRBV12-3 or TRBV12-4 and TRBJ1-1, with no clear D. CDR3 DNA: TGTGCCAGCAGCTTAGGCTTTAATATCCCGGCTTTCTTT. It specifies CASSLGFNIPAFF.